This T cell receptor (beta chain) was observed in a study of blood T cells in healthy people across ages. Study-wide background: For every two T cells, template switching captured about one barcoded beta molecule.

Notes on the study in general: Higher diversity, along with more naive CD4+ cells, distinguished long-lived donors from aged donors. Naive T cell percentage showed a strong correlation with TCR beta diversity.

Primed by a sample-barcoded 5' primer and a J-beta primer mix, a second PCR proceeded for 7 to 11 cycles. The yield of each sample was at least 2.5 million CDR3-containing paired-end reads. TCRdb redid the calling of the 5' RACE reads with MiXCR, one entry per CDR3 protein. The data hold approximately 1,700,000 distinct CDR3 sequences, with 39% observed a single time. Trimming took off 3 bases at V and 1 base at J, with 6 bases between the two ends. Germline V gene data show CDR1 as KGHSH and CDR2 as LQKENI. This CDR3 spans 13 amino acids. This clonotype was seen a handful of times. As yet, its antigen is unknown.

V is TRBV18 and J is TRBJ1-1; D uncertain. The sequenced sample consisted of blood. The clonotype comes from a human donor in good health. The chain's CDR3 is CASSPLRNTEAFF. CDR3 DNA sequence: TGTGCCAGCTCACCGCTCCGGAACACTGAAGCTTTCTTT.